This entry lists 17 T cell receptor beta chains sequenced from one sample in a study of T cell responses to AZD1222 COVID-19 vaccine. Repertoires were generated with immunoSEQ multiplex PCR, while TCRdb's copy carries only in-frame clones and drops some. The table records some 200,000 clones, approximately 91% of them present only once. This specimen was peripheral blood, taken on day 0 of AZD1222 vaccination. These receptors all come from an adult in good health.

The chain employs TRBV16 and TRBJ1-1; no firm D call. The CDR3 consists of 13 residues. CDR1 and CDR2 (germline): KGHSY, FQNENV. Trimming removed 0 bases at V and 4 bases at J, with 6 bases between. This chain's CDR3 is CASSQSDGTEAFF. In DNA, the CDR3 is TGTGCCAGCAGCCAATCTGATGGCACTGAAGCTTTCTTT.

The rearrangement links TRBV19 to TRBJ1-6; D is perhaps TRBD1 (5 bases). The CDR3 spans 13 residues. In germline, CDR1 is LNHDA, CDR2 SQIVND (reference sequence). Trimming took 6 bases from V and 6 from J, leaving 9 bases between them. The CDR3 protein is CASREGLNSPLHF. CDR3 bases: TGTGCCAGTAGAGAGGGACTTAATTCACCCCTCCACTTT.

The chain employs TRBV9 and TRBJ2-1; TRBD2 agrees at 11 bases. Per the germline V gene, CDR1 is SGDLS and CDR2 is YYNGEE. V gave up 0 bases and J gave up 5 bases; unmatched junction bases: 4. The CDR3 has 16 residues. For the CDR3, the DNA is TGTGCCAGCAGCGTAGCTACACTAGCGGGAGACAATGAGCAGTTCTTC. This codes for CASSVATLAGDNEQFF.

The rearrangement joins TRBV2 to TRBJ1-1, with 8 nucleotides matching TRBD1. The CDR3 sequence is 14 residues long. Germline values: CDR1 SNHLY, CDR2 FYNNEI. V lost 4 bases, J lost 1 base, and 2 bases stayed unmatched. CDR3 amino acids: CASSVDRGNTEAFF. The DNA of the CDR3 is TGTGCCAGCAGTGTCGACAGGGGGAACACTGAAGCTTTCTTT.

This sequence joins TRBV4-2 and TRBJ2-7; a possible D gene is TRBD1 (5 bases). Germline lookup yields CDR1 LGHNA and CDR2 YNFKEQ. This CDR3 comprises 19 residues. Between the trimmed V and J ends, which lost 0 bases and 3 bases, there was a span of 24 bases. CDR3 coding DNA: TGTGCCAGCAGCCAAGATGTGGGCAGGGCCATACCTAATAACTACGAGCAGTACTTC. Translation: CASSQDVGRAIPNNYEQYF.

This chain connects TRBV7-6 to TRBJ1-1, with 7 bases lining up with TRBD1. V shed 1 base, J shed 1 base, and the junction held 3 bases outside the gene matches. The CDR3 is 15 amino acids. Germline V gene sequence: CDR1 SGHVS, CDR2 FNYEAQ. The CDR3 loop is CASSLGQGGNTEAFF. CDR3 coding DNA: TGTGCCAGCAGCTTAGGGCAGGGGGGGAACACTGAAGCTTTCTTT.

The rearrangement links TRBV10-3 to TRBJ2-7; 7 bases align to TRBD1. This CDR3 has 14 amino acids. Germline trimming cut 2 bases from V and 1 base from J; bases unmatched to any gene: 2. Germline CDR1 is ENHRY and CDR2 is SYGVKD. The CDR3 DNA is TGTGCCATCAGTGAGGACAGGGATTCCTACGAGCAGTACTTC. Translated, it gives CAISEDRDSYEQYF.

This chain joins TRBV6-5 and TRBJ1-6; 9 bases fit TRBD1. Germline V CDR1 and CDR2: MNHEY, SVGAGI. The CDR3 is made up of 14 amino acids. V was clipped by 6 bases and J by 11 bases; unmatched bases: 8. This CDR3 reads CASRGTGTPTPLHF. The CDR3 DNA is TGTGCCAGCAGGGGGACAGGGACTCCTACACCCCTCCACTTT.

The chain joins TRBV7-3 to TRBJ2-1; 12 bases fit TRBD2. The CDR3 is 15 amino acids. With 2 bases clipped from V and 4 bases from J, the junction kept 0 bases outside the gene matches. Germline assignment: CDR1 SGHTA and CDR2 FQGTGA. The CDR3 here is CASSLLAGGYNEQFF. The DNA of the CDR3 is TGTGCCAGCAGCTTACTAGCGGGAGGGTACAATGAGCAGTTCTTC.

This clone was observed a single time. The V gene is TRBV28, the J gene TRBJ2-7; 9 bases align to TRBD1. Germline lookup yields CDR1 MDHEN and CDR2 SYDVKM. The CDR3 has 15 amino acids. Unmatched junction bases numbered 6, after V lost 4 bases and J lost 2 bases. CDR3 coding DNA: TGTGCCAGCAGTTCTCCGGGACAGGGCCCCTACGAGCAGTACTTC. Its protein product is CASSSPGQGPYEQYF. Drawing the rest from reference TRBV28 and TRBJ2-7, the complete variable domain is DVKVTQSSRYLVKRTGEKVFLECVQDMDHENMFWYRQDPGLGLRLIYFSYDVKMKEKGDIPEGYSVSREKKERFSLILESASTNQTSMYLCASSSPGQGPYEQYFGPGTRLTVT.

This clone was seen a handful of times. The chain recombines TRBV9 with TRBJ1-6; the D gene is possibly TRBD1 (5 bases). Germline CDR1 is SGDLS and CDR2 is YYNGEE. There are 15 residues in the CDR3. The V end was cut by 2 bases, the J end by 4 bases, with 10 bases between. As DNA, the CDR3 is TGTGCCAGCAGCGTGTCGACAGATTATAATTCACCCCTCCACTTT. It yields the protein CASSVSTDYNSPLHF.

This chain joins TRBV19 and TRBJ1-6; D not resolved. Per the germline V gene, CDR1 is LNHDA and CDR2 is SQIVND (reference sequence). The CDR3 extends over 14 amino acids. Between the trimmed V and J ends, which lost 5 bases and 12 bases, there was a span of 17 bases. The CDR3 is CASSARAQMGPLHF. The CDR3 bases are TGTGCCAGTAGTGCCCGTGCCCAGATGGGACCCCTCCACTTT.

V is TRBV11-2 and J is TRBJ1-1; D may be TRBD1 (6 bases). CDR1 SGHAT and CDR2 FQNNGV come from the germline V gene. The V and J ends lost 5 bases and 1 base respectively, with 14 bases between them. This CDR3 is built from 15 residues. In nucleotides, the CDR3 is TGTGCCAGCAGCCGACCTGGACAGAAGAACACTGAAGCTTTCTTT. Translating gives CASSRPGQKNTEAFF.

The chain recombines TRBV7-3 with TRBJ2-6, with 10 bases identical to TRBD1. Germline V gene lookup returns CDR1 SGHTA and CDR2 FQGTGA. J lost 2 bases, V lost 3 bases, and 1 base had no gene match. The length of the CDR3 is 16 residues. CDR3 nucleotide sequence: TGTGCCAGCAGCTTGACAGGGGGCGCTGGGGCCAACGTCCTGACTTTC. Amino acids: CASSLTGGAGANVLTF.

This chain links TRBV7-2 with TRBJ1-5, with D hard to call. This CDR3 is 14 amino acids long. V was trimmed by 5 bases and J by 7 bases, leaving 15 bases between them. The germline V gene encodes CDR1 SGHTA and CDR2 FQGNSA. The CDR3 protein is CASSAQYGGQPQHF. The CDR3 coding sequence is TGTGCCAGCAGCGCACAGTACGGCGGGCAGCCCCAGCATTTT.

The rearrangement links TRBV6-6 to TRBJ2-3; D may be TRBD1 (5 bases). The CDR3 spans 16 residues. V was shortened by 3 bases and J by 2 bases, with 15 bases between the two germline ends. CDR1 is MNHNY, CDR2 SVGAGI, per germline (reference sequence). As DNA, the CDR3 is TGTGCCAGCAGTTATACAGGCCGTTCCCTCACAGATACGCAGTATTTT. This gives the protein CASSYTGRSLTDTQYF.

This clone has a handful of counts. V gene TRBV9 combines with J gene TRBJ1-3; TRBD1 agrees at 7 bases. The ends lost 0 bases at V and 2 bases at J; junction bases unmatched: 5. Germline lookup yields CDR1 SGDLS and CDR2 YYNGEE. The CDR3 consists of 16 residues. DNA of the CDR3: TGTGCCAGCAGCGTAGGCGGACAGGTGCCTGGAAACACCATATATTTT. Amino acid sequence: CASSVGGQVPGNTIYF.